This T cell receptor (beta chain) was recorded in a study of blood T cells in healthy people across ages. Study-wide results and limits: Higher diversity, along with more naive CD4+ cells, distinguished long-lived donors from aged donors.

It was with a sample-barcoded 5' primer and a J-beta primer mix that a second PCR of roughly 7 to 12 cycles was run. MiXCR was run by TCRdb on the 5' RACE reads, yielding one entry per CDR3 protein. Seen here are approximately 800,000 distinct CDR3 sequences, roughly 50% observed once, and the top ten hold 41%. As to this clonotype: Antigen specificity is unknown.

Germline CDR1 SNHLY, CDR2 FYNNEI. This CDR3 contains 16 residues. The V and J ends lost 7 bases and 1 base respectively, with 19 bases between them. The specimen sequenced was blood. This TCR was recovered from a man older than 75 in good health. V gene TRBV2 combines with J gene TRBJ2-5; TRBD2 is a possible D gene (6 bases). The CDR3 here is CASTEGRNAFQETQYF. The DNA of the CDR3 is TGTGCCAGCACCGAAGGGAGGAACGCTTTCCAAGAGACCCAGTACTTC.